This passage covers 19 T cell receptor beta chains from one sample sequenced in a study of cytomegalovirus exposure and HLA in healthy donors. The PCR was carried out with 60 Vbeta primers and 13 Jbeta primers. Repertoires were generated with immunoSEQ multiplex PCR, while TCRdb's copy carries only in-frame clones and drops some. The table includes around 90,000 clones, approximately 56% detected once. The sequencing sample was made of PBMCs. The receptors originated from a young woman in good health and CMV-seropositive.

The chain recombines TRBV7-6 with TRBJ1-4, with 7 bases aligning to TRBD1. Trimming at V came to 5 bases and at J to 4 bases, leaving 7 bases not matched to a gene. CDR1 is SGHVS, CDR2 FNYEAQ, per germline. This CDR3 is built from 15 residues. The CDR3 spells CASSPMTGYNEKLFF. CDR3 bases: TGTGCCAGCAGCCCCATGACAGGGTATAATGAAAAACTGTTTTTT.

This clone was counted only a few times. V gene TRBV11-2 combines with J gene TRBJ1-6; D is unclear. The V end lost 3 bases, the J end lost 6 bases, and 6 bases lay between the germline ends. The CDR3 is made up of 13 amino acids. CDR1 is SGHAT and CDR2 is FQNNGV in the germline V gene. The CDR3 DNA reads TGTGCCAGCAGCTTCGTCGGTAATTCACCCCTCCACTTT. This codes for CASSFVGNSPLHF.

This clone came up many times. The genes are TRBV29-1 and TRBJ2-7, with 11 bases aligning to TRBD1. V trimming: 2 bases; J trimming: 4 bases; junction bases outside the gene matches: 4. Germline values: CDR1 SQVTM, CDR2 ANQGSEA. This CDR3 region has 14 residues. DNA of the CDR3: TGCAGCGTTGAAATAGGGGACAGGGGGTACGAGCAGTACTTC. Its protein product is CSVEIGDRGYEQYF.

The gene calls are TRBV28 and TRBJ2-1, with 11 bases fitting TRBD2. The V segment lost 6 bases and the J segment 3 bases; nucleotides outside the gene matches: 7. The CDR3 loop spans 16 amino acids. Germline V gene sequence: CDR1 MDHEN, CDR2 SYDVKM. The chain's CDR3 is CASSRLAGILYNEQFF. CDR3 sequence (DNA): TGTGCCAGCAGCCGACTAGCGGGGATTCTCTACAATGAGCAGTTCTTC.

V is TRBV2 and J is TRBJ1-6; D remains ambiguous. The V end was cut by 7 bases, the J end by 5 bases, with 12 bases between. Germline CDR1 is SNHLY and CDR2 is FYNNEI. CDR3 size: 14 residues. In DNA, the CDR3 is TGTGCCAGCACCAGGCAACCTAATAATTCACCCCTCCACTTT. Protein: CASTRQPNNSPLHF.

In nucleotides, the CDR3 is TGTGCCAGCAGCTTCCAGGGCCCTGGCTACACCTTC. It encodes CASSFQGPGYTF. This chain connects TRBV7-9 to TRBJ1-2; D is perhaps TRBD1 (5 bases). The CDR3 covers 12 residues. Trimming removed 3 bases at V and 7 bases at J, with 9 bases between. Looked up from germline, CDR1 is SEHNR and CDR2 is FQNEAQ (reference sequence).

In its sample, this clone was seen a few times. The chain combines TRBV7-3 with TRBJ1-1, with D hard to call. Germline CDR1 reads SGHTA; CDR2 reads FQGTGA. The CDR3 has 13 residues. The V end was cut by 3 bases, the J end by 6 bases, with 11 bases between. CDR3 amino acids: CASSFSAGAEAFF. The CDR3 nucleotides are TGTGCCAGCAGCTTTTCTGCGGGCGCTGAAGCTTTCTTT.

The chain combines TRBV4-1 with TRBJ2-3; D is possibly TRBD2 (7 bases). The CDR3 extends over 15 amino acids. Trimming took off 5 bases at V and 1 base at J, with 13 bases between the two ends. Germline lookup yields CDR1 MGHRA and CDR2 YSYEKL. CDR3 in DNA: TGCGCCAGCAGCGGGGGGGCCCTCGGCACAGATACGCAGTATTTT. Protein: CASSGGALGTDTQYF.

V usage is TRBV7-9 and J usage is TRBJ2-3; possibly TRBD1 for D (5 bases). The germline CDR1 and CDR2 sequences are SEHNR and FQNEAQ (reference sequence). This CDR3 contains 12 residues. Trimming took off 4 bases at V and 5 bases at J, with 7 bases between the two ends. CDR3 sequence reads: CASSSQGDTQYF. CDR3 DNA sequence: TGTGCCAGCAGCTCGCAGGGAGATACGCAGTATTTT.

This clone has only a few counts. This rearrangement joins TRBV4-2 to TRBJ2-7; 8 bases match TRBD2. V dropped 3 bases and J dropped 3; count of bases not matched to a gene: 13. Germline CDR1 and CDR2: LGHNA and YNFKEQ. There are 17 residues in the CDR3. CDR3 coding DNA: TGTGCCAGCAGCCAGGAGGGGAGCGGGGGATACCGCTACGAGCAGTACTTC. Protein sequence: CASSQEGSGGYRYEQYF.

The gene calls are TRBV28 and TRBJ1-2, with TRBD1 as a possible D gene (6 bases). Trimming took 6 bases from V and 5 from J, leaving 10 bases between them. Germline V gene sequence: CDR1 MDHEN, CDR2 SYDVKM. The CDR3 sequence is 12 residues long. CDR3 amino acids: CASSRGRYGYTF. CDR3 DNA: TGTGCCAGCAGCAGGGGCCGATATGGCTACACCTTC.

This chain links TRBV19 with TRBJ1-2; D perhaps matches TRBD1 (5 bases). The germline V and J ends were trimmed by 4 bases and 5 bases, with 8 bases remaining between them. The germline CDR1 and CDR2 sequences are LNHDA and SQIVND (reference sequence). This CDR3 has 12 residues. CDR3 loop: CASSRAGYGYTF. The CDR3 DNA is TGTGCCAGTAGTAGGGCAGGGTATGGCTACACCTTC.

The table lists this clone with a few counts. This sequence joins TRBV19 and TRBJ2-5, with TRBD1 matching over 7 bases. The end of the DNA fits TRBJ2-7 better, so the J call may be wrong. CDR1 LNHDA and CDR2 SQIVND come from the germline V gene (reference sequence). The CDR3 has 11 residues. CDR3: CASGQAYEQYF. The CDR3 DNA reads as TGTGCCAGCGGACAGGCCTACGAGCAGTACTTC.

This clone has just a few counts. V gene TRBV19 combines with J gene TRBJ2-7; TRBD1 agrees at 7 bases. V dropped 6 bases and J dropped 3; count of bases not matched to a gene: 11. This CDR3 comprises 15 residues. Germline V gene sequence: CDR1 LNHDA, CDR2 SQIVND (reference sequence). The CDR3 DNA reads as TGTGCCAGTAGCACTGCCGGGACAGACCTCTACGAGCAGTACTTC. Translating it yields CASSTAGTDLYEQYF. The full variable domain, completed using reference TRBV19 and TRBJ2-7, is DGGITQSPKYLFRKEGQNVTLSCEQNLNHDAMYWYRQDPGQGLRLIYYSQIVNDFQKGDIAEGYSVSREKKESFPLTVTSAQKNPTAFYLCASSTAGTDLYEQYFGPGTRLTVT.

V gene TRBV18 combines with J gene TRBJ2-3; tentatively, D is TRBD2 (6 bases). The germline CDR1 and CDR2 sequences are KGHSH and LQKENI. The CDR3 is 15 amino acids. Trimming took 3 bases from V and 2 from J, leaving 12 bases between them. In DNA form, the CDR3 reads TGTGCCAGCTCACCTTTTCGGGACTTCACAGATACGCAGTATTTT. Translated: CASSPFRDFTDTQYF.

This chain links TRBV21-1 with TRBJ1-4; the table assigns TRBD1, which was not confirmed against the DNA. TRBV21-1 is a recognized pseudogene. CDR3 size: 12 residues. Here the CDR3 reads CATRPQKSKLFF. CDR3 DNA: TGTGCCACCCGCCCCCAGAAGTCAAAACTGTTTTTT.

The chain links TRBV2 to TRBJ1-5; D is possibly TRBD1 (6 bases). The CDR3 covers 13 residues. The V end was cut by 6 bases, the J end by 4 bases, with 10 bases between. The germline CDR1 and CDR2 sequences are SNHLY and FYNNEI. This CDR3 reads CASRQGINQPQHF. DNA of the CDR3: TGTGCCAGCAGACAGGGAATTAATCAGCCCCAGCATTTT.

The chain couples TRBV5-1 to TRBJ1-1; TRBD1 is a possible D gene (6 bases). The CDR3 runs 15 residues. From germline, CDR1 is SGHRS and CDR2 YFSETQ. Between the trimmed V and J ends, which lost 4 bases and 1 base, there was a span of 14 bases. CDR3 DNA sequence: TGCGCCAGCAGCCTGAACCCGACAGGGAACACTGAAGCTTTCTTT. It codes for CASSLNPTGNTEAFF.

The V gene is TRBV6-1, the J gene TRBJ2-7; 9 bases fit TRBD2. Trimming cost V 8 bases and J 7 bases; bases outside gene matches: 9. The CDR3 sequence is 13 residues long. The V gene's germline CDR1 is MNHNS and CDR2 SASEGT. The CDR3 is CASERGVGGEQYF. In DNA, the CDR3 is TGTGCCAGCGAGCGGGGGGTCGGTGGGGAGCAGTACTTC.